This T cell receptor (beta chain) was profiled in a study of human T cells and chemical hapten exposure. Overall study context: Chiefly female patients presented with alopecia areata, totalis or universalis.

This clonotype was detected ten times or more. As for time point: patch test 3, about 24 weeks after DPC sensitization. Treatment in this sample: therapeutic diphenylcyclopropenone sensitization with weekly scalp DPC. Suited to DPC and affected by alopecia, the donors ranged from 18 to 70 years old. Original processing notes: Sample TCR counts, which ranged from roughly 23,224 to 750,000, had a median of around 93,000. TCRdb reprocessed the RACE reads via MiXCR and lists one record per CDR3 protein. TCRdb's processing, not the authors' own work, is the source of the V and J calls. Among tens of thousands of distinct CDR3 sequences listed, 5% to 6% were seen once. The V gene's germline CDR1 is LNHDA and CDR2 SQIVND (reference sequence). The CDR3 consists of 15 residues. With 6 bases clipped from V and 4 bases from J, the junction kept 11 bases outside the gene matches.

This clonotype originated in a man aged 25 to 45 with alopecia areata. Some clones in this sample may be carry-over from other donors' samples. The chain carries TRBV19 and TRBJ2-7; 8 bases are a match to TRBD1. Sequenced material: whole blood, taken in connection with sensitization to the hapten diphenylcyclopropenone (DPC). CDR3 coding DNA: TGTGCCAGTAGGCAAAACCGTGGACAGGGATACGAGCAGTACTTC. It yields the protein CASRQNRGQGYEQYF.